This T cell receptor (beta chain) appears in the sequencing data of a study of monozygotic twins with inflammatory bowel disease. Study-wide results and limits: Ultimately, a single strong signal or clonotype associated with IBD was not supported. The co-twins with IBD showed lower TCRbeta diversity (inverse Simpson) than their healthy siblings.

The CDR3 consists of 17 residues. The germline V gene has CDR1 SGHAT and CDR2 FQDESV (reference sequence). TCRdb reprocessed the 5' RACE reads and keeps a single row for each CDR3 protein, giving no DNA. The ten top clones account for approximately 5.4%, within a sample of some 330,000 distinct CDR3 sequences. With respect to this clonotype: Its antigen is currently unknown.

This clonotype originated in a human donor with ulcerative colitis or Crohn's disease, or a healthy co-twin of an affected twin (not recorded which). Sample: blood. The V and J genes are TRBV11-1 and TRBJ2-3; the D gene TCRdb calls, TRBD1, cannot be checked with no DNA. The CDR3 region is CASSLVVGTGTTDTQYF.